This passage covers 3 T cell receptor beta chains from one sample sequenced in a study of T cell repertoires in cytomegalovirus infection. From the reads, TCRdb called clonotypes with MiXCR, one entry per CDR3 protein. Of about 920,000 distinct CDR3 sequences listed, approximately 30% are singletons. No cognate antigen is known for these TCRs. The specimen comprised cultured CD8+ T cells from PBMCs, sampled from culture after CMV antigen stimulation. These receptors were collected from a human donor in good health (CMV status not recorded). Some clones in this sample may be carry-over from other donors' samples.

This clonotype showed up just a few times. The genes are TRBV7-6 and TRBJ2-5, with D tentatively TRBD2 (6 bases). The V gene lost 1 base and the J gene lost 1 base, with 16 bases spanning the gap. The CDR3 length is 17 residues. CDR1 is SGHVS, CDR2 FNYEAQ, per germline. DNA of the CDR3: TGTGCCAGCAGCTTAGGTCTAATTGGGGGGAGCCAAGAGACCCAGTACTTC. Translated, it gives CASSLGLIGGSQETQYF.

The rearrangement joins TRBV4-1 to TRBJ1-2, with D hard to call. The CDR3 runs to 15 residues. Germline V gives CDR1 MGHRA, CDR2 YSYEKL. With 4 bases removed from V and 8 bases from J, the gap between germline ends came to 20 bases. The CDR3 here is CASSPIEVAIDGYTF. The CDR3 DNA follows: TGCGCCAGCAGCCCAATAGAGGTAGCCATAGACGGCTACACCTTC.

This clonotype was counted at least ten times. The V gene is TRBV7-3, the J gene TRBJ2-2; D is perhaps TRBD2 (7 bases). The germline V gene has CDR1 SGHTA and CDR2 FQGTGA. V was cut by 2 bases and J by 4 bases, with 38 bases left in between. This CDR3 comprises 24 residues. CDR3: CASSLYSAVAGARGPVGGTGELFF. The CDR3 DNA reads as TGTGCCAGCAGCTTATACTCCGCGGTGGCGGGGGCGAGAGGTCCCGTCGGGGGCACCGGGGAGCTGTTTTTT.